This TCR beta chain was captured by sequencing in a study of CD8 T cells in ankylosing spondylitis (dated by TCRdb to about 2017). With regard to the full study: The study set out to find disease-linked TCR variants by profiling T cell receptor beta repertoires in ankylosing spondylitis patients and healthy donors. The whole study cohort included roughly 110 healthy donors and 25 or so ankylosing spondylitis patients. Peripheral blood was sampled, and synovial fluid was also collected from ankylosing spondylitis patients.

The instrument given in TCRdb is Illumina HiSeq 2500. Quantitative 5'-RACE with molecular barcodes was the method used to prepare the TCR beta libraries. The authors' analysis ran thus. Disease-linked TCR variants were identified with a new computational method built on a probabilistic model of VDJ rearrangement. Using fastp at Q25 and MiXCR, TCRdb reprocessed the public reads and kept productive beta chains. Under each unique CDR3 protein, matching rows form one entry showing the most common genes and DNA. The V and J calls come from TCRdb's annotation, not from the publication. The table for this sample lists under 150,000 distinct CDR3 sequences; under 20% of them were counted only once. Jointly, the top ten make up approximately 30% of the sample. Looking up the germline V gene (reference sequence) yields CDR1 DFQATT and CDR2 SNEGSKA. The CDR3 measures 14 amino acids from cysteine to phenylalanine. Only the CDR3 region is kept as DNA, spanning 42 bases read in frame from base 1. Between the V and J ends, shortened by 3 bases and 6 bases respectively, the junction contains 15 bases.

As to this clonotype: It has no known antigen specificity. Per-nucleotide qualities are absent, and no much larger clonotype sits a single base away.

Summary of the overall study and its limitations: According to the report, matched synovial fluid samples from ankylosing spondylitis patients were significantly enriched for the disease-linked clones. A TCR beta motif of eight highly homologous amino acid variants appeared characteristic of blood from ankylosing spondylitis patients. In peripheral blood, the disease-linked clones were found at relatively low frequencies and had a CD8+ phenotype. Some TCR beta motif variants had previously been reported in synovial fluid and blood of reactive arthritis patients, which suggested common disease-initiation mechanisms.

The source of this sequence is a male donor with ankylosing spondylitis. The specimen was blood, either unsorted or a sorted T cell fraction (not recorded which). The rearranged segments are TRBV20-1 and TRBJ2-1; the D gene cannot be named for sure. The CDR3 protein sequence reads: CSASTSHSLNEQFF. The sequenced DNA is TGCAGTGCTAGTACTTCCCATTCACTCAATGAGCAGTTCTTC.